A selection of T cell receptor beta chains follows, all from one sample in a study of patients and donors after allogeneic stem cell transplantation. TCRdb called the RT-PCR reads again in MiXCR, with one record for every CDR3 protein. The sample records about 150,000 distinct CDR3 sequences, approximately 37% being singletons. The sequencing input was blood, either unsorted or a sorted T cell fraction (not recorded which). The receptors were sampled from a human donor who was either an allogeneic HSCT recipient or a stem cell or donor lymphocyte infusion donor (not recorded which). It is not recorded whose cells these are; they may come from a transplant donor. Each CDR3 is given with its conserved first and last residue. Each record gives: CDR3 protein, clone size, V gene. Expanded clones are given a class, and other clones once, few, many or no size at all.

CDR3: CASSQDRAGLEAFF; size: few; V: TRBV3-1
CDR3: CASSQVTGIGGYTF; size: NA; V: TRBV4-1
CDR3: CASSTTGSHTEAFF; size: NA; V: TRBV7-3
CDR3: CASSPGPQHF; size: few; V: TRBV12-3/TRBV12-4
CDR3: CASSPGLNQPQHF; size: few; V: TRBV6-5
CDR3: CSAHIETQYF; size: once; V: TRBV20-1
CDR3: CSADKTGFEKLFF; size: NA; V: TRBV20-1
CDR3: CASEMGRNTEAFF; size: many; V: TRBV6-6
CDR3: CASSLRDEAFF; size: few; V: TRBV12-3/TRBV12-4
CDR3: CASSYQAQYSNQPQHF; size: few; V: TRBV6-2/TRBV6-3
CDR3: CASSRSGTGEGNTIYF; size: NA; V: TRBV4-1
CDR3: CSALADGSSYNEQFF; size: NA; V: TRBV20-1
CDR3: CSARVPGQGVFSGNTIYF; size: few; V: TRBV20-1
CDR3: CASSTLTSGLSYEQYF; size: NA; V: TRBV6-6
CDR3: CASSLGTKKNIQYF; size: NA; V: TRBV12-3/TRBV12-4
CDR3: CASSYHQGIYNSPLHF; size: few; V: TRBV6-5
CDR3: CASREGFYGYTF; size: NA; V: TRBV12-3/TRBV12-4
CDR3: CATSIFQGVNTEAFF; size: few; V: TRBV15
CDR3: CASTVDRLNEKLFF; size: NA; V: TRBV7-2
CDR3: CASSGTGPTDTQYF; size: NA; V: TRBV12-3/TRBV12-4
CDR3: CASLGQTANNQPQHF; size: once; V: TRBV9
CDR3: CASSVNGLAGSTDTQYF; size: NA; V: TRBV4-2
CDR3: CASSAGTGEDYGYTF; size: NA; V: TRBV5-4
CDR3: CASSQDRGVYEQYF; size: NA; V: TRBV4-2
CDR3: CASSTAWESNQPQHF; size: few; V: TRBV12-3/TRBV12-4
CDR3: CASSFNIAKNIQYF; size: few; V: TRBV12-3/TRBV12-4
CDR3: CASSLVGGHQPQHF; size: few; V: TRBV5-1
CDR3: CASSLGDSRKAFF; size: NA; V: TRBV7-9
CDR3: CASKDPLTPLHF; size: NA; V: TRBV6-5
CDR3: CASSQDGGAETQYF; size: NA; V: TRBV4-1
CDR3: CASSLGEARNEKLFF; size: NA; V: TRBV7-9
CDR3: CASSYSQGTQPQHF; size: once; V: TRBV6-5
CDR3: CASSTPRIGQPQHF; size: NA; V: TRBV7-8
CDR3: CASSRRRINYGYTF; size: NA; V: TRBV3-1
CDR3: CASSVAVSDGGRDF; size: few; V: TRBV9
CDR3: CASSSDREAEAFF; size: few; V: TRBV12-3/TRBV12-4
CDR3: CASSLGALTGELFF; size: NA; V: TRBV12-3/TRBV12-4
CDR3: CRIRQKDGYTF; size: few; V: TRBV20-1
CDR3: CASSSLTGLEPEAFF; size: NA; V: TRBV4-1
CDR3: CASSLSWGYEQYF; size: few; V: TRBV27
CDR3: CASSLDRESAEAFF; size: NA; V: TRBV7-9
CDR3: CSVQGQGTETQYF; size: NA; V: TRBV29-1
CDR3: CASSLADRDTQYF; size: NA; V: TRBV13
CDR3: CASSAPLPGALTDTQYF; size: NA; V: TRBV9
CDR3: CASSQLKLQWDIQYF; size: NA; V: TRBV7-9
CDR3: CATSREAFSEAFF; size: NA; V: TRBV15
CDR3: CASSPPVGETQYF; size: NA; V: TRBV13
CDR3: CASSYSRDTFF; size: NA; V: TRBV6-6
CDR3: CASSQDRVGLSGNTIYF; size: few; V: TRBV4-3
CDR3: CASSLFLYGYTF; size: many; V: TRBV12-3/TRBV12-4
CDR3: CASSEEIAANTEAFF; size: many; V: TRBV5-1
CDR3: CSAYRDGDEKLFF; size: NA; V: TRBV20-1
CDR3: CAISESRTSGGKPNEQFF; size: NA; V: TRBV10-3
CDR3: CASSFQQGGSPLHF; size: NA; V: TRBV7-6
CDR3: CASSDSRRAMNTEAFF; size: few; V: TRBV6-4
CDR3: CASGRGNTEAFF; size: NA; V: TRBV5-1
CDR3: CASSNLGGENSPLHF; size: NA; V: TRBV6-2/TRBV6-3
CDR3: CASSILYGDTDTQYF; size: NA; V: TRBV28
CDR3: CASSSRDSVFYGYTF; size: few; V: TRBV28
CDR3: CASRISPGAYNSPLHF; size: NA; V: TRBV7-2